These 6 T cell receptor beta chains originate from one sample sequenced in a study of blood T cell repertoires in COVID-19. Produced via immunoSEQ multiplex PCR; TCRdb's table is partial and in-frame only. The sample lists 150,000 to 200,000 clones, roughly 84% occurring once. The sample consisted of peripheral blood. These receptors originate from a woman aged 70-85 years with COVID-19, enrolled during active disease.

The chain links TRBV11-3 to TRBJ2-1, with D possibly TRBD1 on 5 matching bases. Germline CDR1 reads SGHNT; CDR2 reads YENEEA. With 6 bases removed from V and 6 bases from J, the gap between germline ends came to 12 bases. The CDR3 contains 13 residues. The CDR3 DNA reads TGTGCCAGCAGTCGCACCACAGGCAATGAGCAGTTCTTC. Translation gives CASSRTTGNEQFF.

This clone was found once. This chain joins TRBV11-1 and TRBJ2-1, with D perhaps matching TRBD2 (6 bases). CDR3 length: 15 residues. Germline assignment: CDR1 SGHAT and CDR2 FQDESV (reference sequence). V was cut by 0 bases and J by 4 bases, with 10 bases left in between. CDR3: CASSLASGGYNEQFF. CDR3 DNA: TGTGCCAGCAGCTTAGCGAGCGGAGGGTACAATGAGCAGTTCTTC. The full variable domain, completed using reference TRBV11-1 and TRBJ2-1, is EAEVAQSPRYKITEKSQAVAFWCDPISGHATLYWYRQILGQGPELLVQFQDESVVDDSQLPKDRFSAERLKGVDSTLKIQPAELGDSAMYLCASSLASGGYNEQFFGPGTRLTVL.

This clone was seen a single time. CDR3 sequence: CASSFPNSSYNEQFF. DNA for the CDR3: TGTGCCAGCAGCTTTCCCAACAGCTCCTACAATGAGCAGTTCTTC. This rearrangement joins TRBV5-5 to TRBJ2-1; D is undetermined. The CDR3 contains 15 residues. Per the germline V gene, CDR1 is SGHKS and CDR2 is YYEKEE (reference sequence). V dropped 2 bases and J dropped 0 bases, with 9 bases sitting between them.

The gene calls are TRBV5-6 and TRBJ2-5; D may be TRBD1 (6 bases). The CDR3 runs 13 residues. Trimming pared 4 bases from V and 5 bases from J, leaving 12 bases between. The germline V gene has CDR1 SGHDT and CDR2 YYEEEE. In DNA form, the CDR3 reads TGTGCCAGCAGCCCTACAGGGCGCGAGACCCAGTACTTC. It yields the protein CASSPTGRETQYF.

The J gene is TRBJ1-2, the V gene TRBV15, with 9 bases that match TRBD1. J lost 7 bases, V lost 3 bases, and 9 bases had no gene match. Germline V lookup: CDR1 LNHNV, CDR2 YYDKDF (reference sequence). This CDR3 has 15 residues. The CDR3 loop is CATSRRDRESTGYTF. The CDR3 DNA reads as TGTGCCACCAGCAGGCGGGACAGGGAGTCTACTGGCTACACCTTC.

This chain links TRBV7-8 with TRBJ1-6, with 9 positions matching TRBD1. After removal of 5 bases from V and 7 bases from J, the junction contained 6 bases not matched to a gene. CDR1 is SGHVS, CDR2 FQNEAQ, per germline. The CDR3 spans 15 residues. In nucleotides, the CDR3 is TGTGCCAGCAGCCTGGGGGACAGGGACAATTCACCCCTCCACTTT. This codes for CASSLGDRDNSPLHF.